This is a list of T cell receptor beta chains from one sample in a study of shared clonotypes between healthy human individuals. Data came from immunoSEQ multiplex PCR; TCRdb stores just in-frame clones and leaves some out. The sample comprises about 2.3 million clones, 80% to 95% of which are singletons, and under 0.45% rests with the top ten. The sequenced sample consisted of naive CD4+ T cells from PBMCs. These receptors were obtained from a man aged 18 to 35 in good health. Some clones in this sample may be carry-over from other donors' samples. CDR3s include the opening cysteine and the closing phenylalanine or tryptophan.

v_call: TRBV11-2
cdr3_aa: CASSPQPSNQPQHF

v_call: TRBV5-4
cdr3_aa: CASSSTGPNTF

v_call: TRBV7-2
cdr3_aa: CASSLAVAGGPNEQFF

v_call: TRBV28
cdr3_aa: CASITGAVREAFF

v_call: TRBV6-1
cdr3_aa: CASSEGISGTYEQYF

v_call: TRBV2
cdr3_aa: CASSGYRDEKLFF

v_call: TRBV11-2
cdr3_aa: CASSSASSYNEQFF

v_call: TRBV28
cdr3_aa: CASRIWGSSYEQYF

v_call: TRBV18
cdr3_aa: CASSQAGTANYEQYF

v_call: TRBV4-2
cdr3_aa: CASSRQGAYNEQFF

v_call: TRBV5-1
cdr3_aa: CASSFLISGANTEAFF

v_call: TRBV7-8
cdr3_aa: CASSTQLRRETQYF

v_call: TRBV10-3
cdr3_aa: CAIRVGANMNTEAFF

v_call: TRBV30
cdr3_aa: CAWSVGLADYEQYF

v_call: TRBV19
cdr3_aa: CASSKIRDSLSYEQYF

v_call: TRBV7-2
cdr3_aa: CASSPPSVRTQYF

v_call: TRBV9
cdr3_aa: CASSGSGLGGEQYF

v_call: TRBV14
cdr3_aa: CASSQDLRVEQYF

v_call: TRBV28
cdr3_aa: CASTGDSTEAFF

v_call: TRBV5-4
cdr3_aa: CASSYSGENTDTQYF

v_call: TRBV28
cdr3_aa: CASSSPLRGLYEQYF

v_call: TRBV4-1
cdr3_aa: CASSQEGAPQGYGYTF

v_call: TRBV11-2
cdr3_aa: CASSRVGGEQYF

v_call: TRBV11-2
cdr3_aa: CASSKRGMQWGTDTQYF

v_call: TRBV19
cdr3_aa: CASSIEPYQPQHF

v_call: TRBV2
cdr3_aa: CASSRTGRNEQFF

v_call: TRBV5-1
cdr3_aa: CASRPTVGTYEQYF

v_call: TRBV5-1
cdr3_aa: CASSPVAGAYNEQFF

v_call: TRBV20-1
cdr3_aa: CSLHTSYEQYF

v_call: TRBV6-1
cdr3_aa: CASRSGLAGNYEQYF

v_call: TRBV10-3
cdr3_aa: CAISELGGLDQPQHF

v_call: TRBV19
cdr3_aa: CASSRGLAQDTGELFF

v_call: TRBV9
cdr3_aa: CASSGPGGSYEQYF

v_call: TRBV20-1
cdr3_aa: CSASAGQPQHF

v_call: TRBV13
cdr3_aa: CASSPNLAGAGELFF

v_call: TRBV6-5
cdr3_aa: CASRPRTLTGEQYF

v_call: TRBV7-9
cdr3_aa: CASSMITFYEQYF

v_call: TRBV4-1
cdr3_aa: CASSQGEDTDTQYF

v_call: TRBV13
cdr3_aa: CASSFQEDTRTNYGYTF

v_call: TRBV29-1
cdr3_aa: CSVEPAGTGADTQYF

v_call: TRBV28
cdr3_aa: CASSPPGRLFNEQYF

v_call: TRBV12-5
cdr3_aa: CASGLVLAETNYGYTF

v_call: TRBV7-3
cdr3_aa: CASSLRGTGANVLTF

v_call: TRBV7-9
cdr3_aa: CASSFSGSLGEQFF

v_call: TRBV2
cdr3_aa: CASSEALGQGGYNEQFF

v_call: TRBV9
cdr3_aa: CASSGTPYNEQFF

v_call: TRBV5-4
cdr3_aa: CASSQPGRSRQETQYF

v_call: TRBV27
cdr3_aa: CARLVSPVSDTQYF

v_call: TRBV2
cdr3_aa: CASSGRASGELFF

v_call: TRBV28
cdr3_aa: CASSPRGFGYTF

v_call: TRBV5-6
cdr3_aa: CASRSPGQGSYEQYF

v_call: TRBV6-5
cdr3_aa: CASRRTVSTDTQYF

v_call: TRBV10-3
cdr3_aa: CAISPPSGIGQYF